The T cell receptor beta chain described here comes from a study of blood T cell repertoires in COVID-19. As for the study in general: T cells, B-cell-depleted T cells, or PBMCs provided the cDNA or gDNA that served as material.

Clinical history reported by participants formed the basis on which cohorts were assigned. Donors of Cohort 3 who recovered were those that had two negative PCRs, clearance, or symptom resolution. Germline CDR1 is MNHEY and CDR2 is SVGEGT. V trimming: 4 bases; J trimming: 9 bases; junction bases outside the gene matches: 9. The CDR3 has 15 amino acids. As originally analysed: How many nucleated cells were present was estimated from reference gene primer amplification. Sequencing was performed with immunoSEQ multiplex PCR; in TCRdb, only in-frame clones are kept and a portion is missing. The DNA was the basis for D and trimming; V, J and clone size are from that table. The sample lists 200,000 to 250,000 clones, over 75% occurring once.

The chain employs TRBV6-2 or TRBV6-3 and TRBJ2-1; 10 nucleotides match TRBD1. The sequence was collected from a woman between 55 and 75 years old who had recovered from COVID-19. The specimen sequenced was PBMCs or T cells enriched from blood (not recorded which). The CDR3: CASSSYRTGGREQFF. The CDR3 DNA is TGTGCCAGCAGTTCATACAGGACAGGGGGTCGTGAGCAGTTCTTC.